These 6 T cell receptor beta chains originate from one sample sequenced in a study of cytomegalovirus exposure and HLA in healthy donors. A multiplex PCR was run with 60 Vbeta primers and 13 Jbeta primers. This table comes from immunoSEQ multiplex PCR, and its TCRdb copy is limited to in-frame clones, with some not included. The profile covers roughly 70,000 clones, with 60% to 75% appearing a single time and roughly 15% taken by the ten largest. The sequenced sample consisted of PBMCs. The source is a male donor in good health and CMV-seropositive.

The table lists this clone with a few counts. V gene TRBV5-1 combines with J gene TRBJ2-3, with 10 bases lining up with TRBD1. Trimming cost V 3 bases and J 2 bases; bases outside gene matches: 6. Germline CDR1 SGHRS, CDR2 YFSETQ. The CDR3 consists of 16 residues. CDR3 DNA sequence: TGCGCCAGCAGCTGGACCGGGACAGGGGCCACAGATACGCAGTATTTT. This codes for CASSWTGTGATDTQYF. The whole variable domain, filled in from reference TRBV5-1 and TRBJ2-3, reads KAGVTQTPRYLIKTRGQQVTLSCSPISGHRSVSWYQQTPGQGLQFLFEYFSETQRNKGNFPGRFSGRQFSNSRSEMNVSTLELGDSALYLCASSWTGTGATDTQYFGPGTRLTVL.

V and J are TRBV5-4 and TRBJ1-2, with 7 nucleotides matching TRBD1. The V gene end was trimmed by 3 bases and the J gene end by 5 bases; junction bases not matched to a gene: 7. From germline, CDR1 is SGHNT and CDR2 YYREEE (reference sequence). There are 14 residues in the CDR3. DNA for the CDR3: TGTGCCAGCAGCTGGGAACAGGGGCCGTATGGCTACACCTTC. This gives the protein CASSWEQGPYGYTF.

The chain uses TRBV5-5 and TRBJ1-1; D possibly corresponds to TRBD1 (5 bases). V gave up 2 bases and J gave up 4 bases, with 15 bases separating them. The CDR3 is made up of 15 amino acids. The germline V gene encodes CDR1 SGHKS and CDR2 YYEKEE (reference sequence). For the CDR3, the DNA is TGTGCCAGCAGCTTCGGGGGGAGGTGGTCCACTGAAGCTTTCTTT. Protein product: CASSFGGRWSTEAFF.

Written as DNA, the CDR3 is TGTGCCAGCAGTGAGGACGTGGGACAGGGGTATGGCTACACCTTC. Its protein is CASSEDVGQGYGYTF. The chain links TRBV27 to TRBJ1-2; 10 bases line up with TRBD1. J lost 5 bases, V lost 5 bases, and 8 bases had no gene match. Germline V lookup: CDR1 MNHEY, CDR2 SMNVEV (reference sequence). CDR3 length equals 15 residues.

The chain links TRBV7-2 to TRBJ2-7; 8 nucleotides line up with TRBD2. Germline CDR1 is SGHTA and CDR2 is FQGNSA. The CDR3 has 17 residues. V dropped 0 bases and J dropped 2; count of bases not matched to a gene: 9. The CDR3, as DNA: TGTGCCAGCAGCTTAGCTCCCAGCGGGGGTCGAACCTACGAGCAGTACTTC. This translates into CASSLAPSGGRTYEQYF.

The V and J genes are TRBV11-2 and TRBJ2-7; 7 bases agree with TRBD2. J lost 2 bases, V lost 3 bases, and 1 base had no gene match. The CDR3 totals 13 residues. Germline V gene lookup returns CDR1 SGHAT and CDR2 FQNNGV. The CDR3 region is CASSFAGAYEQYF. The CDR3 DNA reads TGTGCCAGCAGCTTCGCGGGGGCCTACGAGCAGTACTTC.